A selection of T cell receptor beta chains follows, all from one sample in a study of blood T cells in healthy people across ages. TCRdb recomputed calls from the 5' RACE reads with MiXCR, one row per CDR3 protein. The sample consists of about 1.4 million distinct CDR3 sequences, approximately 59% of them appearing once. The sample taken for sequencing was blood. The receptor source for this set is a man between 18 and 29 years old in good health. CDR3s include the opening cysteine and the closing phenylalanine or tryptophan. The D gene is left open where the match is weak. Size is omitted from some rows. Given values are once, few, many or a class for expanded clones.

D	J	size	V	CDR3	DNA
NA	TRBJ2-1	once	TRBV6-2/TRBV6-3	CASSRDTGGNEQFF	TGTGCCAGCAGCCGGGACACCGGGGGGAATGAGCAGTTCTTC
NA	TRBJ2-1	NA	TRBV7-2	CASSGDGPSYNEQFF	TGTGCCAGCAGCGGAGACGGCCCCTCCTACAATGAGCAGTTCTTC
TRBD1	TRBJ2-3	few	TRBV20-1	CSAHRQGVPDTQYF	TGCAGTGCCCACCGACAGGGAGTCCCAGATACGCAGTATTTT
NA	TRBJ2-1	NA	TRBV4-3	CASSHPGVSNEQFF	TGCGCCAGCAGCCACCCTGGGGTGTCGAATGAGCAGTTCTTC
TRBD1	TRBJ2-7	once	TRBV15	CATSRHTTRGSGTYEQYF	TGTGCCACCAGCAGACATACTACCAGGGGGTCGGGAACCTACGAGCAGTACTTC
TRBD2	TRBJ2-5	NA	TRBV5-1	CASSLDGTSFGETQYF	TGCGCCAGCAGCTTGGACGGGACTAGTTTCGGCGAGACCCAGTACTTC
NA	TRBJ2-5	few	TRBV7-9	CASSRPAGKETQYF	TGTGCCAGCAGCCGCCCGGCGGGAAAAGAGACCCAGTACTTC
NA	TRBJ2-3	few	TRBV5-1	CASSLQIPTDTQYF	TGCGCCAGCAGCTTACAGATACCGACAGATACGCAGTATTTT
NA	TRBJ1-2	NA	TRBV7-9	CASSFRRQTYGYTF	TGTGCCAGCAGCTTCCGGCGGCAGACCTATGGCTACACCTTC
NA	TRBJ2-7	NA	TRBV14	CASSQVRQNYEQYF	TGTGCCAGCAGCCAAGTGCGGCAGAACTACGAGCAGTACTTC
NA	TRBJ2-6	NA	TRBV27	CASRSSGSGANVLTF	TGTGCCAGCAGATCATCTGGGTCTGGGGCCAACGTCCTGACTTTC
TRBD1	TRBJ1-2	NA	TRBV4-2	CASSYTKQGNYGYTF	TGTGCCAGCAGCTACACCAAACAGGGGAACTATGGCTACACCTTC
NA	TRBJ2-1	few	TRBV29-1	CSVGGFGQFF	TGCAGCGTAGGAGGGTTTGGGCAGTTCTTC
TRBD2	TRBJ2-1	few	TRBV20-1	CSARASGVRYSYNEQFF	TGCAGTGCGCGAGCGAGCGGGGTCCGATATTCCTACAATGAGCAGTTCTTC
NA	TRBJ2-7	NA	TRBV7-2	CASSLTGVGGYEQYF	TGTGCCAGCAGCCTGACAGGTGTCGGAGGATACGAGCAGTACTTC
NA	TRBJ1-2	NA	TRBV15	CATSSGHFYGYTF	TGTGCCACCAGCAGTGGACATTTCTATGGCTACACCTTC
NA	TRBJ2-1	few	TRBV12-3/TRBV12-4	CASRDSTRDYNEQFF	TGTGCCAGCAGAGACAGCACTAGGGATTACAATGAGCAGTTCTTC
NA	TRBJ1-4	NA	TRBV25-1	CASSASRGWRLRGEKLFF	TGTGCCAGCAGTGCCTCCCGGGGTTGGAGGCTGCGGGGTGAAAAACTGTTTTTT
NA	TRBJ2-2	few	TRBV7-9	CASSQSKLTGSTGELFF	TGTGCCAGCAGCCAATCAAAGTTGACAGGATCCACCGGGGAGCTGTTTTTT
NA	TRBJ2-7	NA	TRBV12-3/TRBV12-4	CASSPGGPHSYEQYF	TGTGCCAGCAGCCCCGGGGGGCCCCACTCCTACGAGCAGTACTTC
NA	TRBJ1-2	NA	TRBV12-3/TRBV12-4	CASSLSGTLWGYTF	TGTGCCAGCAGTTTATCCGGGACCCTGTGGGGCTACACCTTC
TRBD2	TRBJ2-7	once	TRBV3-1	CASSQEPVGGIHEQYF	TGTGCCAGCAGCCAAGAACCTGTGGGAGGGATCCACGAGCAGTACTTC
TRBD2	TRBJ2-5	NA	TRBV11-2	CASSLVRGGAFLETQYF	TGTGCCAGCAGCTTAGTTCGCGGGGGGGCATTCCTGGAGACCCAGTACTTC
NA	TRBJ1-4	NA	TRBV6-1	CASSERVGAGVEKLFF	TGTGCCAGCAGTGAACGGGTGGGGGCAGGCGTTGAAAAACTGTTTTTT
NA	TRBJ2-7	few	TRBV5-1	CASSLVGDGYEQYF	TGCGCCAGCAGCTTGGTTGGGGACGGCTACGAGCAGTACTTC
NA	TRBJ1-2	few	TRBV20-1	CSARGVPLNYGYTF	TGCAGTGCTAGAGGGGTCCCATTAAACTATGGCTACACCTTC
NA	TRBJ1-2	few	TRBV12-3/TRBV12-4	CASSLFRGTYGYTF	TGTGCCAGCAGTTTATTCCGGGGTACCTATGGCTACACCTTC
NA	TRBJ1-2	once	TRBV4-2	CASSQDLGTKGGYTF	TGTGCCAGCAGCCAAGATCTGGGGACCAAAGGCGGCTACACCTTC
NA	TRBJ2-4	NA	TRBV4-3	CASSQNGLEDIQYF	TGCGCCAGCAGCCAGAACGGGCTAGAGGACATTCAGTACTTC
NA	TRBJ2-1	NA	TRBV7-9	CASSTGSPYNEQFF	TGTGCCAGTAGCACCGGGAGTCCCTACAATGAGCAGTTCTTC
TRBD1	TRBJ2-7	NA	TRBV7-8	CASSSTGQPYEQYF	TGTGCCAGCAGCTCGACGGGACAGCCCTACGAGCAGTACTTC
TRBD1	TRBJ2-1	NA	TRBV29-1	CSVSGFWDSSYNEQFF	TGCAGCGTTTCAGGTTTCTGGGACAGCTCCTACAATGAGCAGTTCTTC
NA	TRBJ2-5	NA	TRBV7-2	CASSLDTPTQYF	TGTGCCAGCAGCCTAGACACTCCGACCCAGTACTTC
NA	TRBJ1-2	NA	TRBV3-1	CASSSPETVRNYGYTF	TGTGCCAGCAGCTCACCCGAGACAGTGCGTAACTATGGCTACACCTTC
NA	TRBJ2-2	NA	TRBV3-1	CASHSRDTGELFF	TGTGCCAGCCATTCCCGGGACACCGGGGAGCTGTTTTTT
NA	TRBJ2-3	few	TRBV6-2/TRBV6-3	CASSPSSNTQYF	TGTGCCAGCAGTCCCTCATCTAATACGCAGTATTTT
TRBD1	TRBJ1-2	few	TRBV30	CAWSRDRNYGYTF	TGTGCCTGGAGTCGGGACAGAAACTATGGCTACACCTTC
NA	TRBJ1-2	NA	TRBV29-1	CSVVGKEGYTF	TGCAGCGTTGTGGGAAAGGAGGGCTACACCTTC
TRBD2	TRBJ2-1	NA	TRBV7-7	CASSLVFAGGQLDYNEQFF	TGTGCTAGCAGCTTAGTCTTTGCGGGGGGGCAGTTAGACTACAATGAGCAGTTCTTC
TRBD1	TRBJ2-2	NA	TRBV5-1	CASSPRQGDTGKLFF	TGCGCCAGCAGCCCAAGACAGGGAGACACCGGGAAGCTGTTTTTT
TRBD2	TRBJ2-1	NA	TRBV7-2	CASSLERGGFEQFF	TGTGCCAGCAGCTTAGAGCGGGGAGGTTTTGAGCAGTTCTTC
NA	TRBJ2-7	few	TRBV11-2	CASSLDLGPIREQYF	TGTGCCAGCAGCTTAGATCTGGGACCGATCCGCGAGCAGTACTTC
NA	TRBJ2-7	few	TRBV6-2/TRBV6-3	CASSWGFEQYF	TGTGCCAGCAGTTGGGGGTTCGAGCAGTACTTC